This T cell receptor (beta chain) was sequenced for a study of cytomegalovirus exposure and HLA in healthy donors. The PCR ran on 60 Vbeta and 13 Jbeta primers. Only in-frame clones appear in the TCRdb table, and some are missing; sequencing was by immunoSEQ multiplex PCR. The table gives about 48,000 clones; the top ten clones make up approximately 1.2% of it. Germline CDR1 and CDR2: LGHNA and YNFKEQ. This CDR3 has 17 amino acids. V was trimmed by 2 bases and J by 0 bases, leaving 14 bases between them. Sample: PBMCs. J is TRBJ2-1 and V is TRBV4-2, with D possibly being TRBD2 (6 bases). This TCR derives from a woman aged 40 to 49 in good health and CMV-seronegative. In nucleotides, the CDR3 is TGTGCCAGCAGCCAACTCCTAGGGAGGAGCTCCTACAATGAGCAGTTCTTC. It is translated as CASSQLLGRSSYNEQFF.